This T cell receptor (beta chain) is from a study of T cells in women clearing cervical HPV infection. Germline assignment: CDR1 SGHDT and CDR2 YYEEEE. There are 13 residues in the CDR3. V lost 1 base to trimming and J lost 4 bases, with 8 bases between them. The data were produced by immunoSEQ multiplex PCR, yet TCRdb's version contains in-frame clones alone and is incomplete. The sample has some 20,000 clones; the top ten hold around 5.4%. As to this clone: The read terminates 3 residues before the CDR3 end, so the remaining end is supplied by the germline J gene.

The rearrangement links TRBV5-6 to TRBJ1-1; D remains unclear. The clonotype was recovered from a woman between 18 and 69 years old with a cervical HPV16 infection that either progressed to CIN3+ or cleared (not recorded which). Sequencing was performed on blood buffy coat. The CDR3 here is CASSLYGPTEAFF. CDR3 DNA (partial): TGTGCCAGCAGCTTGTATGGGCCCACTGAA.